The subject of this entry is one TCR beta chain. Its antigen remains unidentified. These data belong to a study of T cell responses to AZD1222 COVID-19 vaccine. Study-level points and caveats: At baseline, just 6 or 7 AZD1222 recipients tested seropositive. Spike-specific TCR breadth and depth rose after two AZD1222 doses. Clonal diversity was possibly underestimated, and white British individuals and females predominated among donors.

Profiled with immunoSEQ multiplex PCR; TCRdb holds only in-frame clones, not every one. The table has under 100,000 clones, about nine tenths seen once. V was pared by 4 bases and J by 0 bases, with 12 bases between. This CDR3 has 15 residues. CDR1 is MNHNY and CDR2 is SVGAGI in the germline V gene (reference sequence). This chain links TRBV6-6 with TRBJ1-1; D is unresolved. The sequences come from peripheral blood, collected 28 days after the second AZD1222 dose. The clonotype originates from an adult who received the AZD1222 COVID-19 vaccine. CDR3 sequence reads: CASSFPTELNTEAFF. The CDR3 DNA reads as TGTGCCAGCAGTTTCCCGACCGAACTGAACACTGAAGCTTTCTTT.